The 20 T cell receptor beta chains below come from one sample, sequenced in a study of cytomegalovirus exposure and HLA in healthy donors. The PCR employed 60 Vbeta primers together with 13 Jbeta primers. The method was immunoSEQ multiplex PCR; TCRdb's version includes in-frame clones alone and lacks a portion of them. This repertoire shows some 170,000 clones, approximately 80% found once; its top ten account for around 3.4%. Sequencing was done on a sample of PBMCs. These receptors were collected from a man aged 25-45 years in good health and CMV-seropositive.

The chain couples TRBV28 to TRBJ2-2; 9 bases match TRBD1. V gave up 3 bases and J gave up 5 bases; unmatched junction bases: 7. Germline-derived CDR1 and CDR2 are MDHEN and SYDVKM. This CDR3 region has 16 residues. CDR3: CASSFGGQGRTGELFF. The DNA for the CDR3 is TGTGCCAGCAGTTTTGGAGGACAGGGGCGGACCGGGGAGCTGTTTTTT.

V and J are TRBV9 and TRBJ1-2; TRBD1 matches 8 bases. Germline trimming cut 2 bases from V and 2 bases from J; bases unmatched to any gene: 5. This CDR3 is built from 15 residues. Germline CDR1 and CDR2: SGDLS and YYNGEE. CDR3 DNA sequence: TGTGCCAGCAGCGTTTCAGGGGGCGCAAACTATGGCTACACCTTC. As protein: CASSVSGGANYGYTF.

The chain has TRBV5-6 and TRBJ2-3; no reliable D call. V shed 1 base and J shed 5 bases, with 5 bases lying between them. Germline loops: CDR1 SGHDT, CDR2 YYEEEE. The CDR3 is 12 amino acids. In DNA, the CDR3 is TGTGCCAGCAGCTTGTATCGAGATACGCAGTATTTT. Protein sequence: CASSLYRDTQYF.

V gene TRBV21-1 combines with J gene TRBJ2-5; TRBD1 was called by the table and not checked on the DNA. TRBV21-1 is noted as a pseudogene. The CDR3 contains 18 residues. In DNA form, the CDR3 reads TGTGCCAGCAGCAAAGGGGATCGAGGACAGGGTGATTCGGAGACCCAGTACTTC. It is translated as CASSKGDRGQGDSETQYF.

The CDR3 is CAWSLQGQNIQYF. CDR3 nucleotide sequence: TGTGCCTGGAGTCTACAGGGACAAAACATTCAGTACTTC. This rearrangement joins TRBV30 to TRBJ2-4; TRBD1 might be the D (6 bases). V was clipped by 2 bases and J by 5 bases, with 10 bases between them. Germline V lookup: CDR1 GTSNPN, CDR2 SVGIG (reference sequence). The CDR3 is 13 amino acids. The full variable domain, its missing parts supplied by reference TRBV30 and TRBJ2-4, is SQTIHQWPATLVQPVGSPLSLECTVEGTSNPNLYWYRQAAGRGLQLLFYSVGIGQISSEVPQNLSASRPQDRQFILSSKKLLLSDSGFYLCAWSLQGQNIQYFGAGTRLSVL.

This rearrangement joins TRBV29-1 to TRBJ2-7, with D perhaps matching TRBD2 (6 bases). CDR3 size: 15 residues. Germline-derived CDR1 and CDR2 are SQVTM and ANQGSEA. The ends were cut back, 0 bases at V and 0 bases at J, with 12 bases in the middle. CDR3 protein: CSVEDRATSSYEQYF. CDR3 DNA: TGCAGCGTTGAAGACAGGGCGACTAGCTCCTACGAGCAGTACTTC.

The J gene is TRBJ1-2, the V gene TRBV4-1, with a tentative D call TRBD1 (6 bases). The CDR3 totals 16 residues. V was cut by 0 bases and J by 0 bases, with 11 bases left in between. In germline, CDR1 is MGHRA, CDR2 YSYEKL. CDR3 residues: CASSQEIRDTNYGYTF. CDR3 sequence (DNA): TGCGCCAGCAGCCAAGAAATCCGGGACACTAACTATGGCTACACCTTC.

CDR3 in amino acids: CASSPGTSMVNEQFF. As DNA, the CDR3 is TGTGCCAGCTCACCCGGGACTAGCATGGTTAATGAGCAGTTCTTC. This rearrangement joins TRBV18 to TRBJ2-1; the match to TRBD2 covers 9 bases. The CDR3 covers 15 residues. From germline, CDR1 is KGHSH and CDR2 LQKENI. The trim removed 3 bases at V and 7 bases at J, leaving 7 bases unmatched. The entire variable domain, with the rest obtained from reference TRBV18 and TRBJ2-1, is as follows: NAGVMQNPRHLVRRRGQEARLRCSPMKGHSHVYWYRQLPEEGLKFMVYLQKENIIDESGMPKERFSAEFPKEGPSILRIQQVVRGDSAAYFCASSPGTSMVNEQFFGPGTRLTVL.

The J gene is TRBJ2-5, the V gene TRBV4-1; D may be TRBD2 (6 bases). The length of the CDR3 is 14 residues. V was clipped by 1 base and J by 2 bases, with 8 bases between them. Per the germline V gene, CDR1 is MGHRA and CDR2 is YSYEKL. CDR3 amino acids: CASSQGGLQETQYF. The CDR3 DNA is TGCGCCAGCAGCCAAGGGGGACTTCAAGAGACCCAGTACTTC.

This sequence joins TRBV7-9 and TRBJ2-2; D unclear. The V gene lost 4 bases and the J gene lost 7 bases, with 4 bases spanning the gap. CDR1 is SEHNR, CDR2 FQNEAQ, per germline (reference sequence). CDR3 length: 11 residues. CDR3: CASSSIGELFF. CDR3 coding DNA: TGTGCCAGCAGCTCCATCGGGGAGCTGTTTTTT.

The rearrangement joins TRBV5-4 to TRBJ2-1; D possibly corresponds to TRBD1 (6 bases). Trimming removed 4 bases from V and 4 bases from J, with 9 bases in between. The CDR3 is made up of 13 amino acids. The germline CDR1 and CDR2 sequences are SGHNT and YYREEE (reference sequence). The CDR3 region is CASSLDSYNEQFF. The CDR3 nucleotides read TGTGCCAGCAGCCTGGACAGTTACAATGAGCAGTTCTTC.

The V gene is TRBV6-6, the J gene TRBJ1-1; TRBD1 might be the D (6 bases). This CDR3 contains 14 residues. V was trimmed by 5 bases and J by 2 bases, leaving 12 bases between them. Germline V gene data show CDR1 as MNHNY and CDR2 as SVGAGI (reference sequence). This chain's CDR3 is CASSRDRTNTEAFF. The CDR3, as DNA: TGTGCCAGCAGTAGAGACAGGACTAACACTGAAGCTTTCTTT.

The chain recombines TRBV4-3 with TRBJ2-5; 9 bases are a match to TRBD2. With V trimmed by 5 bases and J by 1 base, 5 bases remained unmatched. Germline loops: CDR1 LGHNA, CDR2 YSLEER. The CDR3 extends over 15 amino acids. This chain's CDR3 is CASSKRGASQETQYF. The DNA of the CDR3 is TGCGCCAGCAGCAAGCGGGGGGCTTCCCAAGAGACCCAGTACTTC.

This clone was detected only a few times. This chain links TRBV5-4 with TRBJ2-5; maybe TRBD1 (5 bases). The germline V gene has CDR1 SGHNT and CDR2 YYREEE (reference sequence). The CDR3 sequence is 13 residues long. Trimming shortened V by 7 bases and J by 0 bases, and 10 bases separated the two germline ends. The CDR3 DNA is TGTGCCAGCGGGGCAGCTCACCAAGAGACCCAGTACTTC. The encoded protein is CASGAAHQETQYF.

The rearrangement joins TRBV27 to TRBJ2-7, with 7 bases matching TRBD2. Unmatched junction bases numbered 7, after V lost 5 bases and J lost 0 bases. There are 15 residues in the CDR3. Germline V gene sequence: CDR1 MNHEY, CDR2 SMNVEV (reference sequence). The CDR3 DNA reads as TGTGCCAGCAGTCCCCACGGGGGGAGCTCCTACGAGCAGTACTTC. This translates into CASSPHGGSSYEQYF.

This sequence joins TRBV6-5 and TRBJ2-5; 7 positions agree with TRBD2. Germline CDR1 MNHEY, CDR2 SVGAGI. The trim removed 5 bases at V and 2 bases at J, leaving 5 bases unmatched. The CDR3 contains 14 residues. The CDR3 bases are TGTGCCAGCAGTCGGGGGGTCTCACAAGAGACCCAGTACTTC. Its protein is CASSRGVSQETQYF.

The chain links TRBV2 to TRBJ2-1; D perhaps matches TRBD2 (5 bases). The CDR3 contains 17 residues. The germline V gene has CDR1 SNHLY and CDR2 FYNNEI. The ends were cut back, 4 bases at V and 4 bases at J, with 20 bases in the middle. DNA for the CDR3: TGTGCCAGCAGTGGACCACTGACGGGAACTCAGTACAATGAGCAGTTCTTC. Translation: CASSGPLTGTQYNEQFF.

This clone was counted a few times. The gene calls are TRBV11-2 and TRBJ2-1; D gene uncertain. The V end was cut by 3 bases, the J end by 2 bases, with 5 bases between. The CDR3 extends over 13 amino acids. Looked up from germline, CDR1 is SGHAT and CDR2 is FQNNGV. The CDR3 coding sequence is TGTGCCAGCAGCTTGGCGGCCTACAATGAGCAGTTCTTC. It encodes CASSLAAYNEQFF. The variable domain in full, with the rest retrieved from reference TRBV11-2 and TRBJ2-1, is EAGVAQSPRYKIIEKRQSVAFWCNPISGHATLYWYQQILGQGPKLLIQFQNNGVVDDSQLPKDRFSAERLKGVDSTLKIQPAKLEDSAVYLCASSLAAYNEQFFGPGTRLTVL.

CDR3 residues: CASRAQRTSTDTQYF. CDR3 sequence (DNA): TGTGCCAGCAGGGCACAGCGGACTAGCACAGATACGCAGTATTTT. This chain joins TRBV2 and TRBJ2-3, with D possibly matching TRBD2 (5 bases). Trimming left V 6 bases short and J 0 bases short, with 13 bases between. Germline V gives CDR1 SNHLY, CDR2 FYNNEI. The CDR3 spans 15 residues.

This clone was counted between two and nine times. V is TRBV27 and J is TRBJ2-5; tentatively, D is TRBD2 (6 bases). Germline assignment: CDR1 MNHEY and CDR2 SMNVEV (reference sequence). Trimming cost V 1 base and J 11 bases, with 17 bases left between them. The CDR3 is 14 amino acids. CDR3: CASSLYVGTHPQYF. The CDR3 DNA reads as TGTGCCAGCAGTTTATATGTCGGGACTCATCCTCAGTACTTC.